The next 17 T cell receptor beta chains were all read from a single sample in a study of shared clonotypes between healthy human individuals. CD45RO negativity and positive selection for CCR7 defined naive CD8 cells, a population that excluded terminally differentiated effector memory CD45RA+ cells. The table came from immunoSEQ multiplex PCR; TCRdb's copy has only in-frame clones and leaves some out. The sample carries more than 600,000 clones, 92% recorded once. Sequenced input: naive CD8+ T cells sorted from blood. The receptors derive from a man aged 25-40 years in good health.

This clone was counted once. For the CDR3, the DNA is TGTGCCAGCAGTGAAGGAGGCATAACCTACGAGCAGTACTTC. Translated, it gives CASSEGGITYEQYF. V is TRBV6-1 and J is TRBJ2-7; D remains unclear. The CDR3 totals 14 residues. Germline assignment: CDR1 MNHNS and CDR2 SASEGT. With 1 base removed from V and 2 bases from J, the gap between germline ends came to 9 bases.

The chain joins TRBV7-2 to TRBJ2-7; 9 nucleotides align to TRBD2. The CDR3 is made up of 15 amino acids. Germline V gene lookup returns CDR1 SGHTA and CDR2 FQGNSA. J lost 0 bases, V lost 3 bases, and 3 bases had no gene match. CDR3 sequence (DNA): TGTGCCAGCAGCTTCTTTAGCGGGAGCTCCTACGAGCAGTACTTC. The encoded protein is CASSFFSGSSYEQYF. Full variable domain (remainder filled in from reference TRBV7-2 and TRBJ2-7): GAGVSQSPSNKVTEKGKDVELRCDPISGHTALYWYRQSLGQGLEFLIYFQGNSAPDKSGLPSDRFSAERTGGSVSTLTIQRTQQEDSAVYLCASSFFSGSSYEQYFGPGTRLTVT.

The rearrangement uses TRBV13 and TRBJ2-1; 8 bases align to TRBD2. The CDR3 is 18 amino acids. CDR1 and CDR2 (germline): PRHDT, FYEKMQ (reference sequence). V gave up 5 bases and J gave up 4 bases; unmatched junction bases: 16. CDR3 in DNA: TGTGCCAGCAGCCCCCTGGGTTCCGGGAGGGGGATTTACAATGAGCAGTTCTTC. Translated, it gives CASSPLGSGRGIYNEQFF. Using reference TRBV13 and TRBJ2-1 for the parts outside the CDR3, the full variable domain is AAGVIQSPRHLIKEKRETATLKCYPIPRHDTVYWYQQGPGQDPQFLISFYEKMQSDKGSIPDRFSAQQFSDYHSELNMSSLELGDSALYFCASSPLGSGRGIYNEQFFGPGTRLTVL.

The sample holds one count of this clone. The chain couples TRBV9 to TRBJ2-1, with 14 positions matching TRBD2. Germline loops: CDR1 SGDLS, CDR2 YYNGEE. CDR3 length: 17 residues. The junction had 4 bases not matched to a gene; V was cut back by 4 bases and J by 1 base. The CDR3 here is CASSPGLAGDSYNEQFF. The CDR3 region has the DNA TGTGCCAGCAGCCCGGGACTAGCGGGAGATTCCTACAATGAGCAGTTCTTC. Using reference TRBV9 and TRBJ2-1 for the parts outside the CDR3, the full variable domain is DSGVTQTPKHLITATGQRVTLRCSPRSGDLSVYWYQQSLDQGLQFLIQYYNGEERAKGNILERFSAQQFPDLHSELNLSSLELGDSALYFCASSPGLAGDSYNEQFFGPGTRLTVL.

The CDR3, as DNA: TGTGCCAGCAGCCCCGGGGCGGGGGCTAATACGCAGTATTTT. Amino acids: CASSPGAGANTQYF. This chain connects TRBV5-6 to TRBJ2-3; D perhaps matches TRBD2 (7 bases). V lost 4 bases to trimming and J lost 7 bases, with 16 bases between them. Germline CDR1 is SGHDT and CDR2 is YYEEEE. The CDR3 runs to 14 residues. The variable domain in full, completed from reference TRBV5-6 and TRBJ2-3, reads DAGVTQSPTHLIKTRGQQVTLRCSPKSGHDTVSWYQQALGQGPQFIFQYYEEEERQRGNFPDRFSGHQFPNYSSELNVNALLLGDSALYLCASSPGAGANTQYFGPGTRLTVL.

This rearrangement joins TRBV4-1 to TRBJ2-1; 16 bases agree with TRBD2. The germline gives CDR1 MGHRA, CDR2 YSYEKL. CDR3 size: 21 residues. Trimming took 2 bases from V and 0 from J; bases not matched to a gene: 10. The CDR3 DNA is TGCGCCAGCAGCCAACCTCGGGGGACTAGCGGGAGGGGGAGCTCCTACAATGAGCAGTTCTTC. It codes for CASSQPRGTSGRGSSYNEQFF.

The chain is built from TRBV7-6 and TRBJ2-3, with no clear D. This CDR3 spans 15 amino acids. Germline CDR1 and CDR2: SGHVS and FNYEAQ. Trimming took off 2 bases at V and 0 bases at J, with 9 bases between the two ends. The CDR3 sequence: CASSLTTASTDTQYF. The CDR3, as DNA: TGTGCCAGCAGCTTAACCACAGCGAGCACAGATACGCAGTATTTT. The full variable domain, in which reference TRBV7-6 and TRBJ2-3 provide the parts outside the CDR3, is GAGVSQSPRYKVTKRGQDVALRCDPISGHVSLYWYRQALGQGPEFLTYFNYEAQQDKSGLPNDRFSAERPEGSISTLTIQRTEQRDSAMYRCASSLTTASTDTQYFGPGTRLTVL.

This clone was seen a handful of times. The V gene is TRBV10-3, the J gene TRBJ2-6, with unresolved D. Per germline, CDR1 ENHRY and CDR2 SYGVKD. The length of the CDR3 is 20 residues. V lost 3 bases and J lost 0, with 21 bases in between. The CDR3 loop is CAISDLLGTERSSGANVLTF. CDR3 nucleotide sequence: TGTGCCATCAGTGACCTCTTAGGCACAGAGAGAAGCTCTGGGGCCAACGTCCTGACTTTC.

V gene TRBV27 combines with J gene TRBJ1-5, with D perhaps TRBD1 (6 bases). The V end lost 0 bases, the J end lost 10 bases, and 10 bases lay between the germline ends. CDR3 length: 13 residues. The germline V gene encodes CDR1 MNHEY and CDR2 SMNVEV (reference sequence). CDR3 region: CASSLSGGLPQHF. The CDR3 region has the DNA TGTGCCAGCAGTTTATCAGGGGGTTTACCCCAGCATTTT.

The gene calls are TRBV7-3 and TRBJ2-5; D tentatively reads TRBD1 or TRBD2 (5 bases each). Germline V lookup: CDR1 SGHTA, CDR2 FQGTGA. V lost 5 bases and J lost 7, with 17 bases in between. There are 14 residues in the CDR3. CDR3 DNA sequence: TGTGCCAGCAGCATCAACGGGGCCGAGGGGACCCAGTACTTC. Protein sequence: CASSINGAEGTQYF.

The chain links TRBV5-4 to TRBJ2-7; perhaps D is TRBD1 or TRBD2 (6 bases each). The CDR3 has 12 residues. V was cut by 2 bases and J by 7 bases, with 10 bases left in between. The V gene's germline CDR1 is SGHNT and CDR2 YYREEE (reference sequence). In nucleotides, the CDR3 is TGTGCCAGCAGCTTCACAGGGAGGGAGCAGTACTTC. As protein: CASSFTGREQYF.

On this clone itself: Other DNA sequences in this sample translate to the same CDR3. Written as DNA, the CDR3 is TGTGCCAGCAGCCCTGGTAGCACCGGGGAGCTGTTTTTT. Residues: CASSPGSTGELFF. This chain joins TRBV9 and TRBJ2-2; D unresolved. This CDR3 region has 13 residues. The germline CDR1 and CDR2 sequences are SGDLS and YYNGEE. Between the trimmed V and J ends, which lost 4 bases and 4 bases, there was a span of 8 bases.

A note on this clone: A read error may account for a junction end that differs from germline. This chain links TRBV7-7 with TRBJ2-3, with D perhaps TRBD1 or TRBD2 (5 bases each). Looked up from germline, CDR1 is SSHAT and CDR2 is FNYEAQ (reference sequence). This CDR3 region has 14 residues. CDR3 bases: TGTGCTAGCAGCCCGGGACCGAGCACAGATACGCAGTATTTT. Translation gives CASSPGPSTDTQYF. Full variable domain (remainder filled in from reference TRBV7-7 and TRBJ2-3): GAGVSQSPRYKVTKRGQDVTLRCDPISSHATLYWYQQALGQGPEFLTYFNYEAQPDKSGLPSDRFSAERPEGSISTLTIQRTEQRDSAMYRCASSPGPSTDTQYFGPGTRLTVL.

The J gene is TRBJ1-4, the V gene TRBV7-2; 10 nucleotides agree with TRBD1. CDR1 is SGHTA and CDR2 is FQGNSA in the germline V gene. This CDR3 has 17 residues. The junction had 12 bases not matched to a gene; V was cut back by 4 bases and J by 7 bases. The CDR3 DNA reads TGTGCCAGCAGCTCCTGGGACAGGGGAGGATCGGGTGAAAAACTGTTTTTT. This encodes CASSSWDRGGSGEKLFF.

V is TRBV10-2 and J is TRBJ1-3, with 12 bases aligning to TRBD1. V lost 9 bases, J lost 2 bases, and 14 bases stayed unmatched. The CDR3 totals 18 residues. Germline V gene lookup returns CDR1 WSHSY and CDR2 SAAADI. The CDR3, as DNA: TGCGCCAGTGATGCCGGGACAGGGGGCTCAGATACTGGAAACACCATATATTTT. Amino acid sequence: CASDAGTGGSDTGNTIYF.

The rearrangement joins TRBV5-8 to TRBJ2-7, with 12 bases that match TRBD2. CDR1 is SGHTS and CDR2 is YDEGEE in the germline V gene. The CDR3 sequence is 15 residues long. Trimming cost V 4 bases and J 2 bases; bases outside gene matches: 4. CDR3: CASSAGLAGTYEQYF. CDR3 coding DNA: TGTGCCAGCAGCGCCGGACTAGCGGGGACCTACGAGCAGTACTTC.

This chain uses TRBV27 with TRBJ2-1; D possibly corresponds to TRBD1 (6 bases). Trimming pared 6 bases from V and 0 bases from J, leaving 9 bases between. The CDR3 has 14 amino acids. Germline V gives CDR1 MNHEY, CDR2 SMNVEV (reference sequence). CDR3 DNA sequence: TGTGCCAGCAGCGGACAGAGCTCCTACAATGAGCAGTTCTTC. This translates into CASSGQSSYNEQFF.